This TCR beta chain was identified in a study of T cells after yellow fever vaccination (dated by TCRdb to the late 2010s). Some background on the complete study: The SMART-Seq v4 Ultra Low Input RNA kit was used to prepare libraries from fractions with low cell numbers. To track T-cell clones before and after primary and booster YFV17D yellow fever vaccination, bulk TCR alpha and beta repertoires were sequenced longitudinally. The cohort comprised two healthy male donors, one aged 18 to 30 and one aged 30 to 40 years. Blood was drawn at multiple timepoints before and after primary and secondary immunization, with bulk PBMC replicates and cell subsets isolated.

What this sample's treatment or condition label stands for: live attenuated yellow fever vaccine strain. A standard Ficoll-Paque protocol was used to isolate PBMCs from peripheral blood. Dynabeads CD4 and CD8 positive selection kits were used to isolate the CD4 and CD8 T-cell fractions. TriZol was used to extract RNA from bulk PBMCs, CD4 and CD8 fractions, and dextramer-positive and dextramer-negative fractions. Synthesis of TCR cDNA relied on 5'RACE template switching, a step that introduced a universal primer site along with unique molecular identifiers. Priming for cDNA synthesis came from both the TCR alpha and TCR beta constant segments. Library amplification involved two PCR steps, and the second step added sample barcodes and sequencing adapters. Sequencing of libraries was performed on Illumina HiSeq 2500 (2x100 bp) or NovaSeq (2x150 bp). The paper's processing steps were these. Demultiplexing of reads and collapsing into UMI consensus sequences were performed with MIGEC, and V(D)J alignment was carried out with MiXCR. Vaccine-responding clonotypes were defined with edgeR using replicate PBMC samples, requiring FDR below 0.01 and a log2 fold change above 5 up to day 15. CD4 or CD8 identity was assigned to each bulk clonotype according to whether the clonotype was present at higher abundance in the sequenced CD4 repertoire or the sequenced CD8 repertoire. TCRdb trimmed the raw reads at Q25, called clones with MiXCR and kept productive beta chains. Every distinct CDR3 protein forms one entry, paired with its most common genes and DNA. These V and J calls are TCRdb output, not the study's own analysis. This sample holds 250,000 to 300,000 distinct CDR3 sequences; 10% to 15% were observed only once. The ten largest account for roughly 0.5% of the sample.

The junction shows trimming of 6 bases on V and 0 bases on J, and the gene matches do not reach 6 bases of it. For CDR1 and CDR2, the germline V gene (reference sequence) lists SEHNR and FQNEAQ. The CDR3 has 15 amino acids, counting the end cysteine and phenylalanine. The sequence is cut down to CDR3 DNA, 45 bases in frame from base 1. Turning to this clonotype: There is no known antigen for this receptor. Base qualities are not recorded, but no much larger clone differs from it by a single base.

Broad study findings and their caveats: Most clones expanded after primary vaccination (approximately 96% of CD4 and roughly 88% of CD8) were re-detected after the booster, suggesting that broad memory maintenance occurred. FACS-sorted repertoires could contain abundant contaminating clonotypes from the bulk population, so computational filtering was required. Only a couple of donors were included in the study, so the extent to which the findings can be generalized is limited. A small share of clonotypes was detected in both CD4 and CD8 compartments, with the overlap likely arising from convergent recombination. The secondary T-cell response was weaker than the primary response but faster, peaking on day 5 instead of day 15.

The sequence is built from TRBV7-9 and TRBJ2-7; TRBD2 lines up with 9 middle nucleotides. This TCR was recovered from a man aged 30-40 years who received the YFV17D yellow fever vaccine. Here the sequenced sample was CD4+ T cells sorted from PBMCs, taken 45 days after the yellow fever booster vaccination. The CDR3 is CASRPYSGSSYEQYF. In nucleotide form, the sequence is TGTGCCAGCAGACCCTATAGCGGGAGCTCCTACGAGCAGTACTTC. Where the CDR3 stops, the reference TRBV7-9 and TRBJ2-7 genes take over; the full variable domain is DTGVSQNPRHKITKRGQNVTFRCDPISEHNRLYWYRQTLGQGPEFLTYFQNEAQLEKSRLLSDRFSAERPKGSFSTLEIQRTEQGDSAMYLCASRPYSGSSYEQYFGPGTRLTVT.